The 20 T cell receptor beta chains below were found in one sample sequenced in a study of blood T cell repertoires in COVID-19. The data were produced by immunoSEQ multiplex PCR, yet TCRdb's version contains in-frame clones alone and is incomplete. The table lists 150,000 to 180,000 clones, over 75% of them singletons. The sample was peripheral blood. Receptors originate from a woman aged 40 to 49 with acute or convalescent COVID-19.

This chain joins TRBV7-2 and TRBJ1-6; D is uncertain. Germline lookup yields CDR1 SGHTA and CDR2 FQGNSA. The CDR3 totals 14 residues. V lost 1 base to trimming and J lost 10 bases, with 11 bases between them. The chain's CDR3 is CASSLVVSGSPLHF. In DNA form, the CDR3 reads TGTGCCAGCAGCTTAGTGGTATCCGGGTCACCCCTCCACTTT.

The rearrangement uses TRBV7-2 and TRBJ2-4; TRBD1 matches at 7 bases. V shed 5 bases and J 9 bases; nucleotides not matched to a gene: 10. Germline-derived CDR1 and CDR2 are SGHTA and FQGNSA. The CDR3 sequence is 14 residues long. In nucleotides, the CDR3 is TGTGCCAGCAGCCCGCGGACAGGTCAGGGCATTCAGTACTTC. Amino acid sequence: CASSPRTGQGIQYF.

V gene TRBV9 combines with J gene TRBJ1-5; 9 bases match TRBD1. Germline trimming cut 7 bases from V and 4 bases from J; bases unmatched to any gene: 6. This CDR3 has 14 residues. Germline lookup yields CDR1 SGDLS and CDR2 YYNGEE. In DNA, the CDR3 is TGTGCCAGCGGTGGGACAGGGACAAATCAGCCCCAGCATTTT. It specifies CASGGTGTNQPQHF.

V is TRBV5-6 and J is TRBJ1-1; D call uncertain. Germline V gives CDR1 SGHDT, CDR2 YYEEEE. With 2 bases removed from V and 5 bases from J, the gap between germline ends came to 7 bases. The CDR3 runs 12 residues. CDR3 amino acids: CASSFTETEAFF. CDR3 nucleotides: TGTGCCAGCAGCTTTACAGAGACTGAAGCTTTCTTT.

The chain uses TRBV19 and TRBJ1-5; maybe TRBD1 (6 bases). The CDR3 loop spans 16 amino acids. Germline V gives CDR1 LNHDA, CDR2 SQIVND (reference sequence). V lost 7 bases and J 2 bases, leaving 18 bases between the germline ends. CDR3 sequence reads: CASTPDSPLRNQPQHF. The CDR3 coding sequence is TGTGCCAGTACCCCGGACAGTCCCCTTCGCAATCAGCCCCAGCATTTT.

The chain couples TRBV3-1 (or the pseudogene TRBV3-2) to TRBJ2-2, with 9 bases fitting TRBD1. The CDR3 contains 15 residues. V lost 7 bases to trimming and J lost 4 bases; unmatched junction nucleotides: 7. The germline V gene encodes CDR1 LGHDT and CDR2 YNNKEL (reference sequence). Here the CDR3 reads CASKIGTGFTGELFF. CDR3 sequence (DNA): TGTGCCAGCAAGATAGGGACAGGGTTCACCGGGGAGCTGTTTTTT.

This rearrangement joins TRBV19 to TRBJ1-4; D is undetermined. The CDR3 sequence is 15 residues long. CDR1 and CDR2 from the germline V gene are LNHDA and SQIVND (reference sequence). The V end lost 9 bases, the J end lost 4 bases, and 18 bases lay between the germline ends. Here the CDR3 reads CASAMGLGFNEKLFF. The CDR3 DNA reads TGTGCCAGCGCCATGGGCCTGGGCTTTAATGAAAAACTGTTTTTT.

This clone has only one observation. V usage is TRBV25-1 and J usage is TRBJ1-2; no clear D gene. Germline V gene data show CDR1 as MGHDK and CDR2 as SYGVNS. This CDR3 is 14 amino acids long. Trimming removed 1 base at V and 3 bases at J, with 9 bases between. CDR3 nucleotide sequence: TGTGCCAGCAGTGAATCCCGGACTGACTATGGCTACACCTTC. Amino acid sequence: CASSESRTDYGYTF.

The chain links TRBV28 to TRBJ2-7; D might be TRBD1 (5 bases). The CDR3 totals 15 residues. Between the trimmed V and J ends, which lost 3 bases and 0 bases, there was a span of 12 bases. Germline V gene lookup returns CDR1 MDHEN and CDR2 SYDVKM. The CDR3 bases are TGTGCCAGCAGTTTCCAAGGGGCACCCTCCTACGAGCAGTACTTC. It yields the protein CASSFQGAPSYEQYF. The variable domain in full, with the rest retrieved from reference TRBV28 and TRBJ2-7, is DVKVTQSSRYLVKRTGEKVFLECVQDMDHENMFWYRQDPGLGLRLIYFSYDVKMKEKGDIPEGYSVSREKKERFSLILESASTNQTSMYLCASSFQGAPSYEQYFGPGTRLTVT.

This chain links TRBV29-1 with TRBJ2-1; weak D call: TRBD2 (6 bases). Germline CDR1 is SQVTM and CDR2 is ANQGSEA. This CDR3 comprises 14 residues. V lost 1 base, J lost 4 bases, and 11 bases lay in between. CDR3 protein: CSVEGGTIYNEQFF. The CDR3 nucleotides are TGCAGCGTTGAAGGCGGGACCATATACAATGAGCAGTTCTTC.

The CDR3 sequence is CAISEGGDTEAFF. In nucleotides, the CDR3 is TGTGCCATCAGTGAGGGGGGGGACACTGAAGCTTTCTTT. The V and J genes are TRBV10-3 and TRBJ1-1; weak D call: TRBD1 (5 bases). The CDR3 consists of 13 residues. Deletions cut 2 bases from V and 3 bases from J, with 7 bases between. The germline V gene encodes CDR1 ENHRY and CDR2 SYGVKD.

The chain recombines TRBV6-5 with TRBJ2-3; no firm D call. CDR3 size: 14 residues. Germline V lookup: CDR1 MNHEY, CDR2 SVGAGI. V shed 2 bases and J shed 7 bases, with 13 bases lying between them. The CDR3 sequence is CASSYRQLSHTQYF. The DNA for the CDR3 is TGTGCCAGCAGTTACCGACAACTTTCACATACGCAGTATTTT.

V usage is TRBV5-1 and J usage is TRBJ2-1; 12 nucleotides agree with TRBD2. V shed 4 bases and J 8 bases; nucleotides not matched to a gene: 10. Germline V lookup: CDR1 SGHRS, CDR2 YFSETQ. The CDR3 consists of 16 residues. As DNA, the CDR3 is TGCGCCAGCAGCCTGACGACTAGCGGGAGTTCCCATGAGCAGTTCTTC. Amino acids: CASSLTTSGSSHEQFF. Filled out from reference TRBV5-1 and TRBJ2-1, the complete variable domain reads KAGVTQTPRYLIKTRGQQVTLSCSPISGHRSVSWYQQTPGQGLQFLFEYFSETQRNKGNFPGRFSGRQFSNSRSEMNVSTLELGDSALYLCASSLTTSGSSHEQFFGPGTRLTVL.

The rearrangement links TRBV7-3 to TRBJ2-2; D not certain. V dropped 3 bases and J dropped 2 bases, with 4 bases sitting between them. CDR3 length: 13 residues. Germline CDR1 reads SGHTA; CDR2 reads FQGTGA. The CDR3 here is CASSFTNTGELFF. In nucleotides, the CDR3 is TGTGCCAGCAGCTTCACAAACACCGGGGAGCTGTTTTTT. Looking up the rest from reference TRBV7-3 and TRBJ2-2 gives the full variable domain: GAGVSQTPSNKVTEKGKYVELRCDPISGHTALYWYRQSLGQGPEFLIYFQGTGAADDSGLPNDRFFAVRPEGSVSTLKIQRTERGDSAVYLCASSFTNTGELFFGEGSRLTVL.

In its sample, this clone was seen a few times. The chain carries TRBV12-3 or TRBV12-4 and TRBJ1-2; unclear D gene. There are 12 residues in the CDR3. V shed 4 bases and J shed 8 bases, with 11 bases lying between them. This CDR3 is CASSWAQLGYTF. In DNA, the CDR3 is TGTGCCAGCAGTTGGGCCCAATTGGGCTACACCTTC.

The chain has TRBV29-1 and TRBJ2-3; D call uncertain. V lost 2 bases and J 2 bases, leaving 5 bases between the germline ends. Germline V gives CDR1 SQVTM, CDR2 ANQGSEA. CDR3 length: 12 residues. CDR3 protein: CSVERDTDTQYF. The CDR3 bases are TGCAGCGTTGAACGAGACACAGATACGCAGTATTTT.

The CDR3 sequence: CASSLGRENTGELFF. The CDR3 nucleotides are TGTGCCAGCAGCTTGGGTCGGGAGAACACCGGGGAGCTGTTTTTT. The rearrangement uses TRBV11-2 and TRBJ2-2; the D gene is possibly TRBD2 (5 bases). The CDR3 loop spans 15 amino acids. CDR1 and CDR2 (germline): SGHAT, FQNNGV. V was clipped by 3 bases and J by 1 base, with 9 bases between them. Variable domain in full (rest from reference TRBV11-2 and TRBJ2-2): EAGVAQSPRYKIIEKRQSVAFWCNPISGHATLYWYQQILGQGPKLLIQFQNNGVVDDSQLPKDRFSAERLKGVDSTLKIQPAKLEDSAVYLCASSLGRENTGELFFGEGSRLTVL.

The V gene is TRBV3-1 (or the pseudogene TRBV3-2), the J gene TRBJ2-7, with D unresolved. CDR1 LGHDT and CDR2 YNNKEL come from the germline V gene (reference sequence). V lost 1 base to trimming and J lost 2 bases, with 9 bases between them. The CDR3 is 14 amino acids. The chain's CDR3 is CASSQVGGAYEQYF. The CDR3 DNA reads as TGTGCCAGCAGCCAAGTTGGCGGAGCCTACGAGCAGTACTTC.

As to this clone: The conserved phenylalanine or tryptophan is not found at the CDR3 terminus, so this likely reflects a read error. The DNA is omitted, as the CDR3 cannot be located on it reliably, and the CDR3 follows TCRdb's listing. The V gene is TRBV2, the J gene TRBJ1-2; the table gives TRBD1 as D, unverified against the DNA. Termini included, the CDR3 measures 12 amino acids. Germline CDR1 reads SNHLY; CDR2 reads FYNNEI. This CDR3 reads CASSGLDRRLIL.

The chain combines TRBV7-2 with TRBJ2-3, with D possibly TRBD1 on 6 matching bases. This CDR3 comprises 17 residues. Germline loops: CDR1 SGHTA, CDR2 FQGNSA. Trimming took 4 bases from V and 6 from J, leaving 23 bases between them. In nucleotides, the CDR3 is TGTGCCAGCAGCTCCGTAGGGGGAGCAGGCCCGATGGATACGCAGTATTTT. This codes for CASSSVGGAGPMDTQYF.